The T cell receptor beta chain under discussion was sequenced for a study of sequential checkpoint blockade in melanoma. This table comes from immunoSEQ multiplex PCR, and its TCRdb copy is limited to in-frame clones, with some not included. The sample comprises 8,400 or so clones, approximately 72% of which are singletons, and 18% rests with the top ten. As for treatment: randomized to nivolumab then ipilimumab (arm A) or the reverse (arm B). From thawed PBMCs, live CD3+CD8+ cells negative for CD19 and CD56 were sorted. The junction had 2 bases not matched to a gene; V was cut back by 2 bases and J by 2 bases. Germline V gene lookup returns CDR1 MNHEY and CDR2 SMNVEV (reference sequence). The CDR3 runs to 15 residues.

The source material was CD8+ T cells sorted from blood (inferred from file names), sampled from a patient given nivolumab and ipilimumab in sequence. This chain connects TRBV27 to TRBJ2-3, with TRBD2 identical over 9 bases. The sequence derives from a human donor with melanoma. CDR3 sequence reads: CASSLAGGPTDTQYF. The CDR3 DNA reads TGTGCCAGCAGTTTAGCGGGAGGGCCCACAGATACGCAGTATTTT.